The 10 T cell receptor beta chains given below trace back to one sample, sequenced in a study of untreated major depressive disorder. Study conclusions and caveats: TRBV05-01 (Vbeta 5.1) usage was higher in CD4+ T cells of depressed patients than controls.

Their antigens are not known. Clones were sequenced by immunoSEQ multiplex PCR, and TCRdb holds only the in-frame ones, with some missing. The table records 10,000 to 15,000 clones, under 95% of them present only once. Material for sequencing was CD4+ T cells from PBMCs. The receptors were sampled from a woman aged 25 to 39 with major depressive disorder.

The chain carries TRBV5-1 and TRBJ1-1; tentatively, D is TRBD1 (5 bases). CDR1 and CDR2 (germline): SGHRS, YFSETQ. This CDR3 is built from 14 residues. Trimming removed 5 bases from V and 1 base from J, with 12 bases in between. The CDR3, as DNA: TGCGCCAGCAGGCCCGGGGCCGCGAACACTGAAGCTTTCTTT. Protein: CASRPGAANTEAFF.

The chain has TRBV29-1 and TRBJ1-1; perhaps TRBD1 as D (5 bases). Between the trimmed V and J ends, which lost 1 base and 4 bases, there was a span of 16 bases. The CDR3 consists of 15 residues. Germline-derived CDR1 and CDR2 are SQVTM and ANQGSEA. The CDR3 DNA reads TGCAGCGTTGAAGTGCGGGGCTCGGGAGCCACTGAAGCTTTCTTT. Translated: CSVEVRGSGATEAFF. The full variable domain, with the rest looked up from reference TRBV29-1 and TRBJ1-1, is SAVISQKPSRDICQRGTSLTIQCQVDSQVTMMFWYRQQPGQSLTLIATANQGSEATYESGFVIDKFPISRPNLTFSTLTVSNMSPEDSSIYLCSVEVRGSGATEAFFGQGTRLTVV.

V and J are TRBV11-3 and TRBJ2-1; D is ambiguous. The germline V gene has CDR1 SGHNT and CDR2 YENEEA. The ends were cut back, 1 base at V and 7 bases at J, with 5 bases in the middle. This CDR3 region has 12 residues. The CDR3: CASSLVANEQFF. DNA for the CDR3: TGTGCCAGCAGCTTAGTAGCTAATGAGCAGTTCTTC.

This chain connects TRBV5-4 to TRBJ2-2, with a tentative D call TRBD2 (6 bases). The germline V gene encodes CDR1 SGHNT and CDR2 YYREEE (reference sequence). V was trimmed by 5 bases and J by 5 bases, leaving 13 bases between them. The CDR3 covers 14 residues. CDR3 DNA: TGTGCCAGCAGTTTGACTAGAGCTACCGGGGAGCTGTTTTTT. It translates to CASSLTRATGELFF. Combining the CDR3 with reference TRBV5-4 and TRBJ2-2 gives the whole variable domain ETGVTQSPTHLIKTRGQQVTLRCSSQSGHNTVSWYQQALGQGPQFIFQYYREEENGRGNFPPRFSGLQFPNYSSELNVNALELDDSALYLCASSLTRATGELFFGEGSRLTVL.

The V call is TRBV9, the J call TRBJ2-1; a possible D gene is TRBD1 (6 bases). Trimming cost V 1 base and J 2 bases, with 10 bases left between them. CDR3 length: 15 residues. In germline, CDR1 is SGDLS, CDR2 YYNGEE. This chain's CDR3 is CASSVKGDTYNEQFF. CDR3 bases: TGTGCCAGCAGCGTAAAGGGGGACACCTACAATGAGCAGTTCTTC.

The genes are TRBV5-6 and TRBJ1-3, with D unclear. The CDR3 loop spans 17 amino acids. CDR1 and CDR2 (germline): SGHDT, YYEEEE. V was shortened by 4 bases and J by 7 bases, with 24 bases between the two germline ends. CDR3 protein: CASSPTERNRYSNTIYF. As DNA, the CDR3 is TGTGCCAGCAGCCCTACCGAGCGAAATCGTTACTCTAACACCATATATTTT.

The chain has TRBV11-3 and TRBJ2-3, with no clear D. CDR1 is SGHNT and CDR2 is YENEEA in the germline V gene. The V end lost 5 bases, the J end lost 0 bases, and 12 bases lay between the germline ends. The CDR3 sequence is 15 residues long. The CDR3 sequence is CASSPFVTSTDTQYF. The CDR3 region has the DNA TGTGCCAGCAGCCCGTTCGTCACTAGCACAGATACGCAGTATTTT.

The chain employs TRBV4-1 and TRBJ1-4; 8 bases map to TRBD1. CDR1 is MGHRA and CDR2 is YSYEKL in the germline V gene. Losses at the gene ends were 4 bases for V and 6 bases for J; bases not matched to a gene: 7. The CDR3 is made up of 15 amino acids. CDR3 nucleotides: TGCGCCAGCAGCCGAACGGGACAGGTTGATGAAAAACTGTTTTTT. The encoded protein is CASSRTGQVDEKLFF.

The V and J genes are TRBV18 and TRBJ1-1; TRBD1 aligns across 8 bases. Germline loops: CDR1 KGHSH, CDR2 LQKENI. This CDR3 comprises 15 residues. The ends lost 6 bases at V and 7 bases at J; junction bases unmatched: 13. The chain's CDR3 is CASSILTQGDGEAFF. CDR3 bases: TGTGCCAGCTCTATACTGACACAGGGGGACGGTGAAGCTTTCTTT.

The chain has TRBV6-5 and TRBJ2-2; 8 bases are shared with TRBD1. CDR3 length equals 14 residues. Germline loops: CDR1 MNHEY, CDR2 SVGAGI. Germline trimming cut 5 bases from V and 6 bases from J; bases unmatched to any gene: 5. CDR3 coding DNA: TGTGCCAGCAGTAAGCAGGGGGCGGCCGGGGAGCTGTTTTTT. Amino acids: CASSKQGAAGELFF.